This record covers a single T cell receptor (beta chain). Sequencing was performed with immunoSEQ multiplex PCR; in TCRdb, only in-frame clones are kept and a portion is missing. The repertoire holds about 1 million clones, about 75% seen once, with over 1.3% in the top ten. This record belongs to a study of shared clonotypes between healthy human individuals. CDR1 is MGHDK and CDR2 is SYGVNS in the germline V gene. The CDR3 is 14 residues long. V shed 5 bases and J 0 bases; nucleotides not matched to a gene: 3. This chain uses TRBV25-1 with TRBJ1-1; the match to TRBD1 covers 7 bases. The clonotype was recovered from a man younger than 35 in good health. The sequencing input was memory CD4+ T cells sorted from blood. Subset given: CD45RA-negative fraction. The CDR3 here is CASSRQGLNTEAFF. Written as DNA, the CDR3 is TGTGCCAGCAGTCGACAGGGTTTGAACACTGAAGCTTTCTTT.